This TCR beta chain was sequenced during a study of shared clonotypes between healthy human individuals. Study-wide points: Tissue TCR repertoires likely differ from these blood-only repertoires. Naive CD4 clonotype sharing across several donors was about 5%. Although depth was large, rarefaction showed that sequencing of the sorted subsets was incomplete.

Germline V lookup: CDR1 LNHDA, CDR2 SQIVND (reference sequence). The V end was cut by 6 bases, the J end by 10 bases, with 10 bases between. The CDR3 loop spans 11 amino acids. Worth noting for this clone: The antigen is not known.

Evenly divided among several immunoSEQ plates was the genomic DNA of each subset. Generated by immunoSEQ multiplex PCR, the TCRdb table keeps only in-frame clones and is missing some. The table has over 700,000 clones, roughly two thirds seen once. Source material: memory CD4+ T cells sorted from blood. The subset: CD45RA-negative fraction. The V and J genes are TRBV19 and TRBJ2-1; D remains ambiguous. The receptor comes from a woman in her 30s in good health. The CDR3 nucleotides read TGTGCCAGTAGCCGATACTACGAGCAGTTCTTC. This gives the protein CASSRYYEQFF. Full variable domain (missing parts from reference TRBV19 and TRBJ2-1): DGGITQSPKYLFRKEGQNVTLSCEQNLNHDAMYWYRQDPGQGLRLIYYSQIVNDFQKGDIAEGYSVSREKKESFPLTVTSAQKNPTAFYLCASSRYYEQFFGPGTRLTVL.